These T cell receptor beta chains were read from a single sample in a study of T-cell memory formation after mild COVID-19. TCRdb passed the 5' RACE reads through MiXCR, listing each CDR3 protein once. The table includes a few hundred thousand distinct CDR3 sequences, approximately 29% detected once. The source material was PBMCs or a T cell subset sorted from them (not recorded which). The receptors were gathered from an adult woman who had mild COVID-19 (a few samples of this study predate the infection). Cell type and time point are not known. Each CDR3 is given with its conserved first and last residue. A D gene is named only where the DNA matches it firmly. Some rows have no size entry. The others give once, few or many, or a class for an expanded clone.

TRBD2	-	TRBV10-3	TRBJ2-4	CAISAVLAGEANIQYF	TGTGCCATCAGTGCCGTCCTAGCGGGAGAGGCAAACATTCAGTACTTC
TRBD2	-	TRBV6-1	TRBJ2-3	CAGTSGSRIDTQYF	TGTGCCGGAACTAGCGGGAGTAGGATAGATACGCAGTATTTT
TRBD1	few	TRBV6-6	TRBJ2-1	CASSYSKGQGGNEQFF	TGTGCCAGCAGTTACTCGAAGGGACAGGGTGGCAATGAGCAGTTCTTC
-	-	TRBV25-1	TRBJ2-5	CASSEWERGEETQYF	TGTGCCAGCAGTGAATGGGAGAGGGGGGAAGAGACCCAGTACTTC
-	-	TRBV29-1	TRBJ1-3	CSVEDRGDTIYF	TGCAGCGTTGAAGACAGGGGAGACACCATATATTTT
-	-	TRBV20-1	TRBJ1-1	CSARVGWTEAFF	TGCAGTGCTAGAGTAGGTTGGACTGAAGCTTTCTTT
-	-	TRBV12-3/TRBV12-4	TRBJ2-7	CASSLVRNYEQYF	TGTGCCAGCAGTTTGGTCCGGAACTACGAGCAGTACTTC
-	-	TRBV20-1	TRBJ2-2	CSAPGQLNTGELFF	TGCAGTGCCCCCGGACAGCTGAACACCGGGGAGCTGTTTTTT
-	-	TRBV7-8	TRBJ2-7	CASSPYRSPAGHNEQYF	TGTGCCAGCAGTCCTTATCGAAGCCCCGCGGGGCACAACGAGCAGTACTTC
-	-	TRBV9	TRBJ2-2	CASSRGTGTSNTGELFF	TGTGCCAGCAGCAGAGGTACCGGGACTTCGAACACCGGGGAGCTGTTTTTT
-	-	TRBV30	TRBJ2-1	CAWSETQLEQFF	TGTGCCTGGAGTGAGACACAACTGGAGCAGTTCTTC
TRBD1	many	TRBV5-1	TRBJ1-5	CASSLTGAGSNQPQHF	TGCGCCAGCAGCCTGACAGGGGCTGGGAGCAATCAGCCCCAGCATTTT
TRBD2	-	TRBV7-8	TRBJ2-1	CASSQVTGGPLNEQFF	TGTGCCAGCAGCCAAGTCACGGGAGGACCCCTGAATGAGCAGTTCTTC
TRBD2	-	TRBV27	TRBJ2-7	CASSLTGTSGATYEQYF	TGTGCCAGCAGTCTAACCGGGACTAGCGGGGCTACCTACGAGCAGTACTTC
-	-	TRBV5-5	TRBJ1-1	CASSLRRIPEAFF	TGTGCCAGCAGCTTGAGACGGATTCCTGAAGCTTTCTTT
-	few	TRBV5-6	TRBJ2-2	CASSRTDVGDTGELFF	TGTGCCAGCAGCCGGACGGACGTAGGGGACACCGGGGAGCTGTTTTTT
-	few	TRBV7-9	TRBJ2-1	CASTQRDYNEQFF	TGTGCCAGCACCCAAAGGGACTACAATGAGCAGTTCTTC
-	-	TRBV28	TRBJ2-3	CASRTDREGDTQYF	TGTGCCAGCAGAACGGACAGGGAGGGAGATACGCAGTATTTT
TRBD1	few	TRBV29-1	TRBJ2-7	CSVLEGQGYEQYF	TGCAGCGTCCTAGAGGGACAGGGGTACGAGCAGTACTTC
TRBD1	-	TRBV29-1	TRBJ2-7	CSVEGGQEGYEQYF	TGCAGCGTTGAGGGGGGACAGGAGGGCTACGAGCAGTACTTC
TRBD1	few	TRBV5-6	TRBJ2-7	CASSRRFSGTGGDEQYF	TGTGCCAGCAGCCGGCGTTTCTCCGGGACAGGGGGCGACGAGCAGTACTTC
-	few	TRBV5-1	TRBJ2-1	CASSPLSGDSYNEQFF	TGCGCCAGCAGCCCCCTGAGTGGGGACTCCTACAATGAGCAGTTCTTC
-	-	TRBV4-1	TRBJ2-5	CASSQVGQGTGTQYF	TGCGCCAGCAGCCAAGTAGGGCAGGGTACGGGGACCCAGTACTTC
-	-	TRBV7-6	TRBJ2-2	CASSLLAGGANTGELFF	TGTGCCAGCAGCTTATTGGCCGGGGGCGCGAACACCGGGGAGCTGTTTTTT
-	-	TRBV7-9	TRBJ2-5	CASSPPYLEDGIKTQYF	TGTGCCAGCAGCCCCCCCTACCTAGAGGACGGCATAAAGACCCAGTACTTC
-	-	TRBV18	TRBJ2-2	CASSGEITGELFF	TGTGCCAGCTCCGGAGAAATCACCGGGGAGCTGTTTTTT
-	-	TRBV21-1	TRBJ2-6	CASPLAGSPHSGANVLTF	TGTGCCAGCCCCCTGGCGGGCTCACCTCACTCTGGGGCCAACGTCCTGACTTTC
-	-	TRBV14	TRBJ1-4	CASSQNRVEKLFF	TGTGCCAGCAGCCAAAACAGGGTGGAAAAACTGTTTTTT
-	few	TRBV4-1	TRBJ1-3	CASTSGSGNTIYF	TGCGCCAGCACCTCAGGCTCTGGAAACACCATATATTTT
TRBD1	-	TRBV19	TRBJ1-2	CASSRGQAVNYGYTF	TGTGCCAGTAGTAGGGGACAGGCAGTCAACTATGGCTACACCTTC
TRBD1	-	TRBV18	TRBJ2-7	CASSLQGDRGYEQYF	TGTGCCAGCTCACTCCAAGGGGACAGGGGCTACGAGCAGTACTTC
-	-	TRBV20-1	TRBJ1-1	CSASRQVPNTEAFF	TGCAGTGCTAGTAGACAGGTTCCGAACACTGAAGCTTTCTTT
-	few	TRBV7-2	TRBJ2-7	CASSLEIRGYEQYF	TGTGCCAGCAGCTTAGAAATACGGGGCTACGAGCAGTACTTC
-	few	TRBV12-3/TRBV12-4	TRBJ1-1	CASTLGGRAFF	TGTGCCAGCACCTTGGGAGGGAGAGCTTTCTTT
-	-	TRBV7-8	TRBJ1-6	CASSDLRVNNSPLHF	TGTGCCAGCAGCGATTTACGGGTGAATAATTCACCCCTCCACTTT
-	-	TRBV4-3	TRBJ2-7	CASSPTQGSDEQYF	TGCGCCAGCAGCCCCACTCAGGGGAGCGACGAGCAGTACTTC
TRBD2	-	TRBV30	TRBJ2-2	CAWSVLSSLAGINTGELFF	TGTGCCTGGAGTGTCCTCTCGTCGCTAGCGGGGATCAACACCGGGGAGCTGTTTTTT
-	-	TRBV20-1	TRBJ2-3	CSAGPGEQYF	TGCAGTGCGGGACCGGGGGAGCAGTATTTT
TRBD2	few	TRBV7-2	TRBJ2-2	CASTKVVGGSTGELFF	TGTGCCAGCACCAAGGTGGTGGGGGGGTCAACCGGGGAGCTGTTTTTT
-	-	TRBV20-1	TRBJ1-1	CSARDGGTEAFF	TGCAGTGCTAGAGATGGGGGGACTGAAGCTTTCTTT
TRBD2	-	TRBV19	TRBJ2-2	CASKLAGVSGELFF	TGTGCCAGTAAGCTAGCGGGAGTATCCGGGGAGCTGTTTTTT
-	-	TRBV5-1	TRBJ1-1	CASSAVGGGNTEAFF	TGCGCCAGCAGCGCGGTTGGGGGCGGGAACACTGAAGCTTTCTTT
TRBD1	-	TRBV5-1	TRBJ2-5	CASSRDRGQEETQYF	TGCGCCAGCAGCCGGGACAGGGGGCAGGAAGAGACCCAGTACTTC
-	many	TRBV6-5	TRBJ2-6	CASSYLGRLDSGANVLTF	TGTGCCAGCAGTTACTTGGGCAGACTAGACTCTGGGGCCAACGTCCTGACTTTC
-	few	TRBV7-9	TRBJ2-7	CASSSGASWEQYF	TGTGCCAGCAGTAGTGGGGCTAGTTGGGAGCAGTACTTC
TRBD1	-	TRBV12-3/TRBV12-4	TRBJ2-3	CASSFPTGTGGADTQYF	TGTGCCAGCAGTTTCCCTACCGGGACAGGGGGCGCAGATACGCAGTATTTT
-	-	TRBV12-3/TRBV12-4	TRBJ2-1	CASSLAEHSYNEQFF	TGTGCCAGCAGTTTAGCAGAACACTCCTACAATGAGCAGTTCTTC
TRBD2	-	TRBV25-1	TRBJ2-7	CASSEYLLAGSYEQYF	TGTGCCAGCAGTGAATATTTACTAGCGGGGTCCTACGAGCAGTACTTC
-	few	TRBV7-3	TRBJ1-4	CASSLPGHLNEKLFF	TGTGCCAGCAGCTTACCGGGACACCTTAATGAAAAACTGTTTTTT
-	few	TRBV24-1	TRBJ1-5	CATSGGQGPQHF	TGTGCCACCAGTGGAGGGCAGGGGCCCCAGCATTTT
-	-	TRBV6-1	TRBJ2-7	CASSEITYEQYF	TGTGCCAGCAGTGAGATAACCTACGAGCAGTACTTC
TRBD2	-	TRBV9	TRBJ2-5	CASSPGKGTSGTQETQYF	TGTGCCAGCAGCCCAGGAAAGGGGACTAGCGGGACCCAAGAGACCCAGTACTTC
TRBD2	-	TRBV2	TRBJ2-3	CASRVLAGATDTQYF	TGTGCCAGCAGGGTTCTAGCGGGAGCCACAGATACGCAGTATTTT
TRBD2	-	TRBV4-2	TRBJ2-5	CASSRSGLAGAETQYF	TGTGCCAGCAGCCGGTCGGGACTAGCGGGAGCGGAGACCCAGTACTTC